The entry below describes one T cell receptor (beta chain). The antigen remains undetermined. CDR1 and CDR2 from the germline V gene are MNHEY and SMNVEV (reference sequence). V lost 5 bases and J lost 4; bases outside the gene matches: 0. The CDR3 is made up of 14 amino acids. Treatment of the sample: oral pan-JAK inhibitor, 5-10 mg twice daily. The investigators collected lesional scalp punch biopsies and peripheral blood from alopecia areata patients. Reverse transcription of extracted RNA yielded cDNA, which provided the sequencing template. Only in-frame clones appear in the TCRdb table, and some are missing; sequencing was by immunoSEQ multiplex PCR. Among approximately 7,400 clones listed, around 60% were seen once. The data derive from a study of CD8+ T cells in alopecia areata. Study-wide background: Tofacitinib was taken orally by treated patients, and the dose was 5 to 10 mg twice daily. Severity in treated patients was scored by percentage of scalp area affected.

Study-level findings and limits: In scalp, tofacitinib significantly decreased clonality and expanded CD8+ clones among the top 100. Sharing of TCR sequences between patients (possibly for HLA-related reasons) was less clear than in mice.

The gene calls are TRBV27 and TRBJ2-1, with 12 positions matching TRBD2. The sequenced sample was skin, obtained at week 4, from a patient treated with tofacitinib. This receptor was taken from a human donor with alopecia areata. CDR3 DNA sequence: TGTGCCAGCAGTCTAGCGGGGGGGTACAATGAGCAGTTCTTC. Its protein is CASSLAGGYNEQFF.